Listed below are T cell receptor beta chains from one sample, sequenced in a study of lymphopenia after photon versus proton radiotherapy. Data came from immunoSEQ multiplex PCR; TCRdb stores just in-frame clones and leaves some out. The sample includes around 42,000 clones, 85% of them seen just once. The specimen comprised peripheral blood, sampled from a patient treated with photon-based radiotherapy. Receptors originate from a man aged 40-49 years with gastric cancer. Both conserved end residues are part of each CDR3. A D gene is named only where the DNA matches it firmly. Some rows have no size entry. The others give once, few or many, or a class for an expanded clone.

J gene: TRBJ1-6; V gene: TRBV7-2; clone size: once; D gene: -; CDR3 protein: CASSLWGRGHSPLHF; CDR3 DNA: TGTGCCAGCAGCTTATGGGGTCGTGGGCATTCACCCCTCCACTTT
J gene: TRBJ1-4; V gene: TRBV7-8; clone size: few; D gene: -; CDR3 protein: CASSLQGLGEKLFF; CDR3 DNA: TGTGCCAGCAGCTTACAGGGTCTGGGTGAAAAACTGTTTTTT
J gene: TRBJ1-2; V gene: TRBV7-9; clone size: few; D gene: -; CDR3 protein: CASSLALGGNGYTF; CDR3 DNA: TGTGCCAGCAGCTTAGCCCTAGGGGGGAATGGCTACACCTTC
J gene: TRBJ1-5; V gene: TRBV7-8; clone size: -; D gene: -; CDR3 protein: CASSSLPDSLLGPQHF; CDR3 DNA: TGTGCCAGCAGCTCTTTGCCGGACAGCCTCCTCGGGCCCCAGCATTTT
J gene: TRBJ1-1; V gene: TRBV11-2; clone size: -; D gene: -; CDR3 protein: CASSLDVEREGYTEAFF; CDR3 DNA: TGTGCCAGCAGCTTAGATGTCGAAAGGGAAGGGTACACTGAAGCTTTCTTT
J gene: TRBJ1-2; V gene: TRBV7-2; clone size: -; D gene: -; CDR3 protein: CASSPTGYLESYTF; CDR3 DNA: TGTGCCAGCAGCCCTACAGGTTATCTAGAGAGCTACACCTTC
J gene: TRBJ1-5; V gene: TRBV12-5; clone size: -; D gene: TRBD1; CDR3 protein: CASGLGQGGNQPQHF; CDR3 DNA: TGTGCTAGTGGTTTGGGACAGGGCGGCAATCAGCCCCAGCATTTT
J gene: TRBJ1-3; V gene: TRBV7-7; clone size: -; D gene: -; CDR3 protein: CASSASGAEGTIYF; CDR3 DNA: TGTGCTAGCAGCGCAAGCGGGGCAGAGGGCACCATATATTTT
J gene: TRBJ1-1; V gene: TRBV6-1; clone size: -; D gene: -; CDR3 protein: CASSERIAEAFF; CDR3 DNA: TGTGCCAGCAGTGAGAGGATAGCTGAAGCTTTCTTT
J gene: TRBJ1-6; V gene: TRBV5-5; clone size: few; D gene: -; CDR3 protein: CASSSQGSYNSPLHF; CDR3 DNA: TGTGCCAGCAGCTCCCAGGGTTCCTATAATTCACCCCTCCACTTT
J gene: TRBJ2-7; V gene: TRBV28; clone size: -; D gene: TRBD1; CDR3 protein: CASSFGTDVVGQYF; CDR3 DNA: TGTGCCAGCAGTTTTGGGACAGATGTCGTCGGCCAGTACTTC
J gene: TRBJ1-2; V gene: TRBV9; clone size: -; D gene: -; CDR3 protein: CASSPRGPNYGYTF; CDR3 DNA: TGTGCCAGCAGCCCCCGCGGCCCTAACTATGGCTACACCTTC
J gene: TRBJ2-5; V gene: TRBV5-5; clone size: -; D gene: -; CDR3 protein: CASSLTRGETQYF; CDR3 DNA: TGTGCCAGCAGCTTGACGAGGGGAGAGACCCAGTACTTC
J gene: TRBJ1-5; V gene: TRBV5-5; clone size: -; D gene: -; CDR3 protein: CASRPGNSNQPQHF; CDR3 DNA: TGTGCCAGCAGGCCCGGGAATAGCAATCAGCCCCAGCATTTT
J gene: TRBJ1-5; V gene: TRBV19; clone size: -; D gene: TRBD1; CDR3 protein: CASSTTGTSNQPQHF; CDR3 DNA: TGTGCCAGTAGTACGACAGGGACCAGCAATCAGCCCCAGCATTTT
J gene: TRBJ1-6; V gene: TRBV30; clone size: -; D gene: -; CDR3 protein: CAWSGSNSPLHF; CDR3 DNA: TGTGCCTGGAGTGGGAGTAATTCACCCCTCCACTTT
J gene: TRBJ2-3; V gene: TRBV4-1; clone size: -; D gene: TRBD1; CDR3 protein: CASSQEQGPTDTQYF; CDR3 DNA: TGCGCCAGCAGCCAAGAACAGGGGCCCACAGATACGCAGTATTTT
J gene: TRBJ1-1; V gene: TRBV7-2; clone size: -; D gene: TRBD1; CDR3 protein: CASSFDRVRAEAFF; CDR3 DNA: TGTGCCAGCAGCTTCGACAGGGTTCGAGCTGAAGCTTTCTTT
J gene: TRBJ2-1; V gene: TRBV2; clone size: -; D gene: TRBD2; CDR3 protein: CASSEGWASGRGMVQFF; CDR3 DNA: TGTGCCAGCAGTGAAGGCTGGGCTAGCGGGAGGGGGATGGTGCAGTTCTTC
J gene: TRBJ1-2; V gene: TRBV5-5; clone size: once; D gene: TRBD1; CDR3 protein: CASSVDRVGVSGYTF; CDR3 DNA: TGTGCCAGCAGCGTAGACAGGGTAGGAGTTTCTGGCTACACCTTC
J gene: TRBJ1-6; V gene: TRBV5-4; clone size: -; D gene: TRBD1; CDR3 protein: CATTRGTGGMSYNSPLHF; CDR3 DNA: TGTGCCACCACGAGGGGGACAGGGGGCATGTCCTATAATTCACCCCTCCACTTT
J gene: TRBJ1-6; V gene: TRBV14; clone size: -; D gene: -; CDR3 protein: CASSPDYNSPLHF; CDR3 DNA: TGTGCCAGCAGCCCGGACTATAATTCACCCCTCCACTTT
J gene: TRBJ2-5; V gene: TRBV7-2; clone size: once; D gene: -; CDR3 protein: CASTRSGIQEEETQYF; CDR3 DNA: TGTGCCAGCACCCGGTCGGGGATACAGGAGGAAGAGACCCAGTACTTC